Below, one T cell receptor (beta chain) is given with its context. This specimen belongs to a study of technical replicates of blood from a few donors. Trimming shortened V by 5 bases and J by 7 bases, and 12 bases separated the two germline ends. The CDR3 length is 12 residues. Germline V lookup: CDR1 MDHEN, CDR2 SYDVKM. Generated by immunoSEQ multiplex PCR, the TCRdb table keeps only in-frame clones and is missing some. The data contain around 80,000 clones, roughly 98% of them seen just once; the ten biggest clones take up 0.15%. This chain links TRBV28 with TRBJ2-7; D is undetermined. The receptor was derived from a human donor in good health. Input material: T cells isolated from PBMCs. The CDR3 DNA reads as TGTGCCAGCAGTCCGTCGGGTCGAGAGCAGTACTTC. Translated: CASSPSGREQYF.